A single T cell receptor (beta chain) is shown here with its context. This CDR3 has 17 residues. Trimming left V 2 bases short and J 0 bases short, with 11 bases between. From germline, CDR1 is LNHDA and CDR2 SQIVND (reference sequence). As handled by the study authors: By means of reference gene primer amplification, nucleated cell counts were estimated. Profiled with immunoSEQ multiplex PCR; TCRdb holds only in-frame clones, not every one. That table is the source of V, J and clone size, and D and trimming were worked out from the DNA. The repertoire holds around 320,000 clones, with more than 70% as singletons. This entry comes from a study of blood T cell repertoires in COVID-19. Study overall: The United States, Italy and Spain supplied acute and convalescent COVID-19 samples. The cDNA or gDNA used as material had been derived from T cells, B-cell-depleted T cells, or PBMCs.

The V and J genes are TRBV19 and TRBJ1-6; D is unclear. This sequence originates from a woman in her 30s who had recovered from COVID-19. Sequencing input: peripheral blood. CDR3 protein: CASSIPRASSYNSPLHF. The CDR3 coding sequence is TGTGCCAGTAGTATACCGCGGGCGAGCTCCTATAATTCACCCCTCCACTTT.